This entry describes one T cell receptor beta chain. No antigen is known for it. The DNA ends 3 residues before the CDR3 does, and the rest of the CDR3 is filled in from the germline J gene. In the paper's terms, the time point label means: blood sample drawn before combined kidney and bone marrow transplant. Unstimulated Tregs (CD4+CD25+CD127-), CD4+ non-Tregs (CD4+CD25-), CD4 and CD8 cells were FACS-sorted from thawed PBMCs. Several combined kidney and bone marrow transplant recipients from the ITN036ST trial were included as patients, and samples were available only from these trial subjects. Healthy control blood was separated into PBMCs by Ficoll density gradient and cryopreserved, and patient PBMCs were collected both before and after transplant. For TCRbeta CDR3 sequencing, genomic DNA from the sorted cells was extracted using the QIAGEN DNeasy Blood and Tissue Kit. High-throughput TCRbeta CDR3 sequencing, which included PCR amplification with bias correction and internal controls, was done commercially through immunoSEQ. As for how the authors treated the data: Unique productive TCRbeta sequences were defined by CDR3 nucleotide sequence where primers matched, and otherwise by CDR3 amino acid sequence together with Vbeta and Jbeta genes. To correct for sorting error, sequences found in more than one sorted population at a frequency ratio of 2:1 or less were discarded, and the remaining shared sequences were assigned to the population with the higher frequency. A sequence counted as donor-reactive if, in CFSE-low cells, the sequence had a frequency of at least 0.01% and was expanded at least 5-fold compared with unstimulated cells. Jensen-Shannon divergence, calculated on the top 100 TCRbeta sequences ranked by frequency, was used to quantify repertoire divergence. For samples with multiple sequencing runs, sorting error was corrected separately for each run before the runs were pooled. The immuneACCESS repertoire file appears here via TCRdb, limited to in-frame rearrangements. These files lack a portion of the clones; in checked studies, under half of the deficit traces to unresolved V genes, and the cause of the others is not known. V and J calls and clone size are as listed in that table; D and trimming were resolved from the DNA. The table of this sample itemizes tens of thousands of clones. In total, the top ten clones hold roughly 0.8% of the sample.

The record originates from a study of Tregs in tolerant kidney transplant recipients (dated by TCRdb to the late 2010s). Regarding the complete study: Related donors were used in the transplants with nonmyeloablative bone marrow transplantation, and mixed chimerism was transient in the human trials. Before combined kidney and bone marrow transplantation, this study identified donor-specific regulatory T cells using TCRbeta sequencing and then followed those same cells after transplant. What the work shows at the level of the full study, not this receptor alone: Donor-specific Treg expansion was found to exceed global Treg expansion in tolerant patients, suggesting antigen-driven rather than nonspecific expansion. PCR primers changed over time for some patients, so nucleotide-level comparison across those patients' samples was not possible. The most biologically relevant and donor-specific TCRbeta repertoire appeared to be identified by expanding Tregs with activated donor B cells. The study was limited by small patient numbers, and the findings need validation in larger populations and under other immunosuppression protocols. Although technical replication error seemed to be minimal, the question of biological reproducibility was not addressed directly.

The CDR3 goes from the cysteine to the phenylalanine over 14 residues. The 33 bases shown cover part of the CDR3, and their frame starts at base 1. Trimming costs V 6 bases and J 7 bases, and their ends lie 18 bases apart. CDR1 and CDR2 were assigned from the germline V gene as MNHEY and SVGEGT. The V and J segments used are TRBV6-2 or TRBV6-3 and TRBJ1-1; the D gene is possibly TRBD1, with 6 bases matching. This receptor was taken from a human donor who received a combined kidney and bone marrow transplant. The sequenced sample was CD4+ T cells from blood, obtained before the transplant. The CDR3 sequence is CASSPPAGAVEAFF. The part of the CDR3 DNA that was read is TGTGCCAGCAGCCCGCCGGCGGGGGCGGTTGAA.